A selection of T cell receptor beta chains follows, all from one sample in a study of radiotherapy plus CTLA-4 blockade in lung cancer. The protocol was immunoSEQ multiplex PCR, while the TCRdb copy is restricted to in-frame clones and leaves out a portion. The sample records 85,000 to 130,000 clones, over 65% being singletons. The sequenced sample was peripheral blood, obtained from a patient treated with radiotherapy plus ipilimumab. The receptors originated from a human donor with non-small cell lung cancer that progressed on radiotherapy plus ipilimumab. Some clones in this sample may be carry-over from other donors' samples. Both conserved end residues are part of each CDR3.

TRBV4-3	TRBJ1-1	CASTNGFRNTEAFF
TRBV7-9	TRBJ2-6	CASSHRESGANVLTF
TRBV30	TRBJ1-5	CAWSYRGQGQPQHF
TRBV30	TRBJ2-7	CAWSRLGGSYEQYF
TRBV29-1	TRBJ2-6	CSVWTGSYSGANVLTF
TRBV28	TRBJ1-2	CASRGGGGRLLPYGYTF
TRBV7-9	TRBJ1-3	CASSLVPNTIYF
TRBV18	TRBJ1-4	CASSRSRDEKLFF
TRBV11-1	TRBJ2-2	CASSIRENTGELFF
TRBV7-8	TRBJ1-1	CASSLLPGTGNTEAFF
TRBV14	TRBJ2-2	CASSRLGQGTGELFF
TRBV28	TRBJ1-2	CASRQMGGHGYTF
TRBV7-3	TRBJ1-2	CASSLGGNYGYTF
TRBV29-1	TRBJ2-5	CSAYLHRVFQETQYF
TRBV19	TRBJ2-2	CASSNSRRTVNTGELFF
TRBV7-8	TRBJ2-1	CASSLGQGGVSYNEQFF
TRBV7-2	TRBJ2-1	CASSPGSGRDTYNEQFF
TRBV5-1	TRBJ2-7	CASSWGPRGSYEQYF
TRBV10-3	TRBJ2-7	CAISESRRGTSYEQYF
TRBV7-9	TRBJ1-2	CASSSYLGTVYGYTF
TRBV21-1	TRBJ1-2	CALRRTVGYGYTF
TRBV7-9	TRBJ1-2	CASRLTSLISGYTF
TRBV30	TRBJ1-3	CAWSWGGAGNTIYF
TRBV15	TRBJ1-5	CATSRAAGTGTGIQPQHF
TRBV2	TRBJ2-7	CASSVGQGPRGEQYF
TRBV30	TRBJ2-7	CAWRIGPGNEQYF
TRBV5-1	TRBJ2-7	CASSLASGAPSEQYF